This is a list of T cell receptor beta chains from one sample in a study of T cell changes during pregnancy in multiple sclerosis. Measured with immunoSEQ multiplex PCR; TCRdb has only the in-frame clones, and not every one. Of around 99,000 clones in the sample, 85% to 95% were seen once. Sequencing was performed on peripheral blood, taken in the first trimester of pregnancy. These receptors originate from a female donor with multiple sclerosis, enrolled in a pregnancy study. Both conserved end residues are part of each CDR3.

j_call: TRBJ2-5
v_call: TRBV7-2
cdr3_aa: CASSLVGLAPETQYF

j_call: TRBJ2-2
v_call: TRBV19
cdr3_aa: CASVDRDNTGELFF

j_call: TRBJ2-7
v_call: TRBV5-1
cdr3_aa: CASSLLPSGSYEQYF

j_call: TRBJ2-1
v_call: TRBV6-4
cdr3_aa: CASSDRLAGQQFF

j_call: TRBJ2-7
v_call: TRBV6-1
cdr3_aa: CASRHLAGGSYEQYF

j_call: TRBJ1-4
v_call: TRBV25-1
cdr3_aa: CASSEELPGGGLFF

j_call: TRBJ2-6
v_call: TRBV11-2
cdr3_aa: CASSPGQLSGANVLTF

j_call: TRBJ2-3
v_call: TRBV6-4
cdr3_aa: CASSPSRVRTDTQYF

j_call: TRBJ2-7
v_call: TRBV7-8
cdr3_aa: CASSFGDPGYEQYF

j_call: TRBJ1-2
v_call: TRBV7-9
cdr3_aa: CAGQGADYGYTF

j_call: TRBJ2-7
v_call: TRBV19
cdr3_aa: CASSSSTGAYF

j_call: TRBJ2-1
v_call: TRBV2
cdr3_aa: CASRSRQSNEQFF

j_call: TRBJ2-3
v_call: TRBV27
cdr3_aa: CASSPLGGTQYF

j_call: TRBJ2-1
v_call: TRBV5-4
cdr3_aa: CASSLADNEQFF

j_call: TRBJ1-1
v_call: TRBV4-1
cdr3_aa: CASSPDSRNTEAFF

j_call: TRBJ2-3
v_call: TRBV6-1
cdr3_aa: CASTRTGVIDTQYF

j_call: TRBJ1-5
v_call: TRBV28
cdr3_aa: CASTPGGGYQPQHF

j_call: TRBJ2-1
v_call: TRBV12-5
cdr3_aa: CASGLGTSNEQFF

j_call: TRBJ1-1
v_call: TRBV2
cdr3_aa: CASSDRVNTEAFF

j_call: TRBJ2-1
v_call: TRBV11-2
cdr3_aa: CASSLLPASGSRFF

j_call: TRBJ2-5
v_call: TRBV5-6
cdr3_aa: CASSTQGYETQYF

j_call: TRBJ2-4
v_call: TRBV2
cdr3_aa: CASGTGAAKNIQYF

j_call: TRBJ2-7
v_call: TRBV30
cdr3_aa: CACRLAGSYEQYF

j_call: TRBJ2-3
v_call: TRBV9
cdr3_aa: CASSAWTSGTDTQYF

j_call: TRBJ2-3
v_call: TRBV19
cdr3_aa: CASSIEVLAKVTDTQYF

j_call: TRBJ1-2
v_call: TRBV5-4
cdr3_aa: CASSLPAPEGYGYTF

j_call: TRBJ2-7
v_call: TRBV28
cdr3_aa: CASSLGRYEQYF

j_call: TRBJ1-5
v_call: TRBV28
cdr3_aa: CASSSGTGGYSNQPQHF

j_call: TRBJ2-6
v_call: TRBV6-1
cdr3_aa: CASSEASWARAGANVLTF

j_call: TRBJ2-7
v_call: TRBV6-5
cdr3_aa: CASSYSGGGEQYF

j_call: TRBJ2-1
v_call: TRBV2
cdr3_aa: CANLRLSEQFF

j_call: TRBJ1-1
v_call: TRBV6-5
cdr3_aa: CASSYGGRGDTEAFF

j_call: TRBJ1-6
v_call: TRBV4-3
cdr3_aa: CASSQETGGTNSPLHF

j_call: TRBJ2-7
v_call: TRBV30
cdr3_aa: CAWKMTGTYEQYF

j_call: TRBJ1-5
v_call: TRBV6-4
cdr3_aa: CASSVSGDSNQPQHF

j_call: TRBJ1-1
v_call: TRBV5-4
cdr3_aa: CASSLGGNTEAFF

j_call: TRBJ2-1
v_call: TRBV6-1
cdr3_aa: CASSALPRNSGYNEQFF

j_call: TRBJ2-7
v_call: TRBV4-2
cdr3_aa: CASSQDASSSYEQYF

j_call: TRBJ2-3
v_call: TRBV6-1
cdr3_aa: CASSEKDRQRTDTQYF

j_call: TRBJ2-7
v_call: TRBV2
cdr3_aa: CASQREALEQYF

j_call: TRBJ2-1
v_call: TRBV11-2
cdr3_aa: CASSAEAGTSYNEQFF

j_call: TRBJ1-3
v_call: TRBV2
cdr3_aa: CASSQQLLSGNTIYF

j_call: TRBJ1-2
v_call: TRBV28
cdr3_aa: CASSLGGVSGGYTF

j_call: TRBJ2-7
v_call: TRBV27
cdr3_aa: CASSPRTGVDYEQYF

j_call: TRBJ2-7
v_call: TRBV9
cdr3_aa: CASSVGSSGSYEQYF

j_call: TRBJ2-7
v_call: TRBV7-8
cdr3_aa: CASSLVGGRGYEQYF

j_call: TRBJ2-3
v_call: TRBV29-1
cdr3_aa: CSVQGAGDTQYF

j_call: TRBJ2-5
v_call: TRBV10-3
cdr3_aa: CATQGASGKETQYF